What follows is one T cell receptor beta chain and its context. Additional DNA sequences in this sample encode the identical CDR3. This specimen comes from a study of blood T cell repertoires in COVID-19. About the study: Some COVID-19 samples were acute and others convalescent; all came from the United States, Italy and Spain. PBMCs, B-cell-depleted T cells, or T cells provided the cDNA or gDNA that made up the material.

The CDR3 is made up of 14 amino acids. V lost 1 base to trimming and J lost 5 bases, with 11 bases between them. CDR1 and CDR2 (germline): SEHNR, FQNEAQ (reference sequence). Authors' data handling: Nucleated cell counts were estimated from reference gene primer amplification. The protocol was immunoSEQ multiplex PCR, while the TCRdb copy is restricted to in-frame clones and leaves out a portion. For V, J and clone size, that table is used; D and trimming come from the DNA. This sample has more than 150,000 clones; about 77% occur once, and the top ten carry 11% to 15%. The sequence was collected from a woman aged 80 or older with acute or convalescent COVID-19. Sequenced sample: peripheral blood. The chain links TRBV7-9 to TRBJ2-5; the D gene is possibly TRBD1 (7 bases). CDR3 sequence reads: CASSLGPGGETQYF. The DNA of the CDR3 is TGTGCCAGCAGCTTAGGTCCAGGGGGGGAGACCCAGTACTTC.